The entry that follows covers one T cell receptor beta chain sequence. The antigen is undetermined. This sample stems from a study of T-cell reconstitution after alpha-beta-depleted transplantation in children. Study-wide results and limits: As was reported, about two months after transplant, alpha-beta T cells came from several hundred expanded graft clones. Some patients owed their high day-60 TCRbeta diversity to surviving recipient T cells and thymic progenitors.

Unique molecular identifiers were used in preparing the TCRbeta library. TCRdb recomputed calls from the PCR reads with MiXCR, one row per CDR3 protein. The table lists 400,000 to 450,000 distinct CDR3 sequences, 43% of them singletons, with under 35% in the top ten. The CDR3 extends over 15 amino acids. J lost 2 bases, V lost 6 bases, and 8 bases had no gene match. Germline V gene data show CDR1 as DFQATT and CDR2 as SNEGSKA (reference sequence). This clonotype was obtained from a girl aged 2-9 years with aplastic anemia, due to receive a stem cell transplant. This chain uses TRBV20-1 with TRBJ2-3; 10 positions match TRBD2. This material consisted of PBMCs, taken before TCRalphabeta/CD19-depleted stem cell transplant. The CDR3 protein is CSAAGSGGHTDTQYF. The DNA for the CDR3 is TGCAGTGCGGCCGGTAGCGGGGGGCACACAGATACGCAGTATTTT.